The following is a T cell receptor beta chain sequence with its context. Its target is not known. This sample stems from a study of cytomegalovirus exposure and HLA in healthy donors. General study results and limits: A likely sequencing artifact accounted for one observed cluster of highly shared sequence variants. Compared with the roughly 700-donor mean, an Asian-associated ancestry cluster reportedly had fewer N-insertions, according to a later analysis.

Germline V gene lookup returns CDR1 SNHLY and CDR2 FYNNEI. The V gene lost 0 bases and the J gene lost 5 bases, with 8 bases spanning the gap. There are 14 residues in the CDR3. PCR used 60 Vbeta primers and 13 Jbeta primers. Sequencing used immunoSEQ multiplex PCR; TCRdb keeps in-frame clones, though not all of them. The data show fewer than 200,000 clones, with approximately 79% seen just once and around 0.97% held by the top ten. Sequencing input: PBMCs. This clonotype originated in a woman between 50 and 59 years old in good health and CMV-seropositive. The J gene is TRBJ1-5, the V gene TRBV2; D uncertain. CDR3: CASSEATKDQPQHF. Here the CDR3 DNA reads TGTGCCAGCAGTGAAGCGACTAAGGATCAGCCCCAGCATTTT.